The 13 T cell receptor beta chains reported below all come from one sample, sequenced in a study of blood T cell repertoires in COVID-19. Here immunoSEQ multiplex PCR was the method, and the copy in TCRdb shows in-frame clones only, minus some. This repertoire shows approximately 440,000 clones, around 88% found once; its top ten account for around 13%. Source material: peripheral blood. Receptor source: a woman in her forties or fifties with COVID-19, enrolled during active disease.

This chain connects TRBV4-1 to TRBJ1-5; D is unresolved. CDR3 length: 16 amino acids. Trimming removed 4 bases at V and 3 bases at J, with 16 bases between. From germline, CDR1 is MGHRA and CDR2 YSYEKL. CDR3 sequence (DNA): TGCGCCAGCAGCCTAACCGGACGGGAGGACAATCAGCCCCAGCATTTT. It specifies CASSLTGREDNQPQHF.

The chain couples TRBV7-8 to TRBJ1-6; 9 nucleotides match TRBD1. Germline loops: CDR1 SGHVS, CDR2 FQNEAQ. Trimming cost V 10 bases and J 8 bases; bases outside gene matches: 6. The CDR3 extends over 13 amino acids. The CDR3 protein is CATSGQGDSPLHF. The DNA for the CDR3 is TGTGCCACCTCGGGACAGGGAGATTCACCCCTCCACTTT.

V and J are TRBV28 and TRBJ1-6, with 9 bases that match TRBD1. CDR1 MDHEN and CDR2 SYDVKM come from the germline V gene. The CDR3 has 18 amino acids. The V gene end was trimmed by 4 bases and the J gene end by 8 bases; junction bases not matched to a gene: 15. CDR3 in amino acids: CASSSPLRQGGFDSPLHF. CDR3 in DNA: TGTGCCAGCAGTTCCCCCCTTCGACAGGGGGGATTTGATTCACCCCTCCACTTT.

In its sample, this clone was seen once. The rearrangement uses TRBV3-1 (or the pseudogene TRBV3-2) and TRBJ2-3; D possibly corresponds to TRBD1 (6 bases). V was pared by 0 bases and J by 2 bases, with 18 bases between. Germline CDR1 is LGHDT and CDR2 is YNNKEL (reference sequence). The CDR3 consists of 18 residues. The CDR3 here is CASSQEGSEAGDTDTQYF. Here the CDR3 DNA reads TGTGCCAGCAGCCAAGAGGGATCGGAGGCAGGGGACACAGATACGCAGTATTTT.

The CDR3 bases are TGTGCCAGCAGTGTGGTGGCTAGCACCGGGGAGCTGTTTTTT. Its translation is CASSVVASTGELFF. The chain is built from TRBV2 and TRBJ2-2, with D unclear. Germline loops: CDR1 SNHLY, CDR2 FYNNEI. Trimming left V 4 bases short and J 4 bases short, with 10 bases between. The CDR3 has 14 amino acids.

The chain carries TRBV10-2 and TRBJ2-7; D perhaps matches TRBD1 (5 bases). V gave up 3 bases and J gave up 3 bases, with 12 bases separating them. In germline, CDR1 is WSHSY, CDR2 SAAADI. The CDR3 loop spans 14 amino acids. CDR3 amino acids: CASSDKGLSYEQYF. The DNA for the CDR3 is TGCGCCAGCAGTGATAAGGGGCTTAGCTACGAGCAGTACTTC.

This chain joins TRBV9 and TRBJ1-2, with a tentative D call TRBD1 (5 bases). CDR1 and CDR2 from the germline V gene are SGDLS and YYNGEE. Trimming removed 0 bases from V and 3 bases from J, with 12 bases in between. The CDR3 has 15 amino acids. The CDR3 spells CASSVGLGLDYGYTF. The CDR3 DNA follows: TGTGCCAGCAGCGTAGGGTTGGGACTAGACTATGGCTACACCTTC.

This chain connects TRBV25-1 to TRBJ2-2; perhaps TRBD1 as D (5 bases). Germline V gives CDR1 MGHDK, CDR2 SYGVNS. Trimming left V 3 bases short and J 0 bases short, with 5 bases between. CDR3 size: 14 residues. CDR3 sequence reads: CASSEGPNTGELFF. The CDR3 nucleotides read TGTGCCAGCAGTGAGGGGCCGAACACCGGGGAGCTGTTTTTT. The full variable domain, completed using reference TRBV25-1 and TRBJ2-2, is EADIYQTPRYLVIGTGKKITLECSQTMGHDKMYWYQQDPGMELHLIHYSYGVNSTEKGDLSSESTVSRIRTEHFPLTLESARPSHTSQYLCASSEGPNTGELFFGEGSRLTVL.

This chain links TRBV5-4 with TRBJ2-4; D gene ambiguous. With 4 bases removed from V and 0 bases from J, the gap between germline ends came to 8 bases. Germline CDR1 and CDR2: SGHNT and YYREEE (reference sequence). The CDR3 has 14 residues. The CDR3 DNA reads TGTGCCAGCAGCGTTAGAGGAGCCAAAAACATTCAGTACTTC. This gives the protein CASSVRGAKNIQYF.

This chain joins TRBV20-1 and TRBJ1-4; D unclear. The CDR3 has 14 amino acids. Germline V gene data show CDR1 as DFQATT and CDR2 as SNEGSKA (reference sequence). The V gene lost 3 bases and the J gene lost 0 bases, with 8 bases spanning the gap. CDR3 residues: CSASQDPTNEKLFF. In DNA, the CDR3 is TGCAGTGCTAGTCAGGATCCAACTAATGAAAAACTGTTTTTT.

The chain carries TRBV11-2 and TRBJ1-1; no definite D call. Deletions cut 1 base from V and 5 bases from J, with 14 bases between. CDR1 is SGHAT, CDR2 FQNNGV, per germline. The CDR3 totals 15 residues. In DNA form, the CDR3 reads TGTGCCAGCAGCTTAGTATATACCGAGGGAACTGAAGCTTTCTTT. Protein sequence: CASSLVYTEGTEAFF.

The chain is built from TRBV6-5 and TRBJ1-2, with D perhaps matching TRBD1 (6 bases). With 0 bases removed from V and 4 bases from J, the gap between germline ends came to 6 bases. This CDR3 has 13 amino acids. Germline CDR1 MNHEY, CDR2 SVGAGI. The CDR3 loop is CASSYSTGYGYTF. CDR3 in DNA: TGTGCCAGCAGTTACTCGACAGGCTATGGCTACACCTTC.

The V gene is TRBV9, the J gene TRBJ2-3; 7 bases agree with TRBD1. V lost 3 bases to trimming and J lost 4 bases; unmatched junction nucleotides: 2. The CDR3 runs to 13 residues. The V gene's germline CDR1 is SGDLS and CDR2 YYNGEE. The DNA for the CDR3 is TGTGCCAGCAGCGGACAGGGCGCAGATACGCAGTATTTT. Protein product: CASSGQGADTQYF.